The 12 T cell receptor beta chains below come from one sample, sequenced in a study of shared clonotypes between healthy human individuals. Cells designated naive CD8 were CD45RO-negative and were positively selected for CCR7, with terminally differentiated effector memory CD45RA+ cells excluded. Repertoires were generated with immunoSEQ multiplex PCR, while TCRdb's copy carries only in-frame clones and drops some. The sample includes about 820,000 clones, 80% to 95% of them seen just once. The sequencing sample was made of naive CD8+ T cells sorted from blood. The receptors stem from a man aged 25 to 40 in good health.

The V and J genes are TRBV7-8 and TRBJ2-1; tentative D call: TRBD2 (5 bases). The CDR3 covers 18 residues. Germline CDR1 and CDR2: SGHVS and FQNEAQ. Trimming cost V 4 bases and J 3 bases, with 22 bases left between them. The CDR3 sequence: CASSSDEGPGSHYNEQFF. For the CDR3, the DNA is TGTGCCAGCAGCTCAGACGAGGGTCCGGGTTCCCACTACAATGAGCAGTTCTTC. The full variable domain, in which reference TRBV7-8 and TRBJ2-1 provide the parts outside the CDR3, is GAGVSQSPRYKVAKRGQDVALRCDPISGHVSLFWYQQALGQGPEFLTYFQNEAQLDKSGLPSDRFFAERPEGSVSTLKIQRTQQEDSAVYLCASSSDEGPGSHYNEQFFGPGTRLTVL.

In this sample, this clone turned up once. V usage is TRBV6-1 and J usage is TRBJ1-2; 7 bases align to TRBD1. With V trimmed by 7 bases and J by 10 bases, 15 bases remained unmatched. Germline V gene sequence: CDR1 MNHNS, CDR2 SASEGT. There are 14 residues in the CDR3. The CDR3 nucleotides read TGTGCCAGCACCGAGGGGTCCAGGGGGTACGACTACACCTTC. It encodes CASTEGSRGYDYTF.

The chain is built from TRBV7-6 and TRBJ2-7, with 7 positions matching TRBD2. The J segment lost 4 bases and the V segment lost 5 bases, leaving 11 bases of the junction unmatched. The CDR3 covers 15 residues. Looked up from germline, CDR1 is SGHVS and CDR2 is FNYEAQ. The CDR3 nucleotides read TGTGCCAGCAGCCCAGGGTTGGGGCGGGAGTACGAGCAGTACTTC. It specifies CASSPGLGREYEQYF.

This clone was seen a few times. The CDR3 spells CASSPGQGIYGYTF. The CDR3 DNA reads as TGTGCCAGCAGCCCGGGACAGGGCATCTATGGCTACACCTTC. The V call is TRBV5-5, the J call TRBJ1-2, with 9 bases lining up with TRBD1. Germline trimming cut 4 bases from V and 4 bases from J; bases unmatched to any gene: 5. Germline-derived CDR1 and CDR2 are SGHKS and YYEKEE (reference sequence). The CDR3 consists of 14 residues.

CDR3: CASSAGTGGYEQYF. CDR3 bases: TGTGCCAGCTCAGCCGGGACAGGGGGTTACGAGCAGTACTTC. V is TRBV18 and J is TRBJ2-7; 11 nucleotides align to TRBD1. The V segment lost 5 bases and the J segment 4 bases; nucleotides outside the gene matches: 4. Germline V gives CDR1 KGHSH, CDR2 LQKENI. This CDR3 is 14 amino acids long.

The chain uses TRBV11-2 and TRBJ2-7; D is ambiguous. The CDR3 length is 13 residues. Trimming cost V 4 bases and J 3 bases, with 10 bases left between them. In germline, CDR1 is SGHAT, CDR2 FQNNGV. The CDR3 here is CASSYVTNYEQYF. The CDR3 region has the DNA TGTGCCAGCAGCTACGTTACGAACTACGAGCAGTACTTC.

The chain has TRBV5-6 and TRBJ2-1, with D unclear. The length of the CDR3 is 15 residues. V was pared by 1 base and J by 1 base, with 9 bases between. CDR1 and CDR2 (germline): SGHDT, YYEEEE. The CDR3 region is CASSLRKISYNEQFF. The CDR3 DNA is TGTGCCAGCAGCTTGAGGAAAATTTCCTACAATGAGCAGTTCTTC.

This chain connects TRBV11-2 to TRBJ2-4; D uncertain. Deletions cut 3 bases from V and 2 bases from J, with 2 bases between. This CDR3 contains 12 residues. From germline, CDR1 is SGHAT and CDR2 FQNNGV. The DNA of the CDR3 is TGTGCCAGCAGCTTTCCCAAAAACATTCAGTACTTC. It translates to CASSFPKNIQYF. Filled out from reference TRBV11-2 and TRBJ2-4, the complete variable domain reads EAGVAQSPRYKIIEKRQSVAFWCNPISGHATLYWYQQILGQGPKLLIQFQNNGVVDDSQLPKDRFSAERLKGVDSTLKIQPAKLEDSAVYLCASSFPKNIQYFGAGTRLSVL.

This chain links TRBV27 with TRBJ2-4; D possibly corresponds to TRBD2 (5 bases). This CDR3 comprises 12 residues. CDR1 and CDR2 (germline): MNHEY, SMNVEV (reference sequence). Trimming took off 5 bases at V and 8 bases at J, with 10 bases between the two ends. The CDR3 bases are TGTGCCAGCAGTCTATACGGGGACATTCAGTACTTC. Residues: CASSLYGDIQYF.

The chain carries TRBV7-9 and TRBJ2-1; 7 bases are shared with TRBD2. V was pared by 3 bases and J by 7 bases, with 6 bases of the junction left unmatched. CDR1 and CDR2 (germline): SEHNR, FQNEAQ (reference sequence). The length of the CDR3 is 14 residues. The CDR3 protein is CASSFDGRPNEQFF. Written as DNA, the CDR3 is TGTGCCAGCAGCTTTGACGGGAGGCCAAATGAGCAGTTCTTC.

This chain connects TRBV7-8 to TRBJ2-1; D remains unclear. Trimming left V 3 bases short and J 7 bases short, with 10 bases between. The CDR3 runs to 13 residues. Germline V gene sequence: CDR1 SGHVS, CDR2 FQNEAQ. The CDR3 sequence is CASSFAEWNEQFF. CDR3 in DNA: TGTGCCAGCAGCTTTGCCGAATGGAATGAGCAGTTCTTC.

Notes on this clone: Other DNA variants within this sample encode the same CDR3. The chain uses TRBV27 and TRBJ2-7, with unresolved D. Germline CDR1 MNHEY, CDR2 SMNVEV (reference sequence). The CDR3 totals 12 residues. The V gene lost 6 bases and the J gene lost 7 bases, with 13 bases spanning the gap. This chain's CDR3 is CASSQIGDEQYF. The CDR3 DNA is TGTGCCAGCAGCCAGATTGGGGATGAGCAGTACTTC.